This T cell receptor (beta chain) originates from a study of T cells in Graves' hyperthyroidism and ophthalmopathy. CDR1 and CDR2 (germline): SGHRS, YFSETQ. The trim removed 4 bases at V and 0 bases at J, leaving 8 bases unmatched. CDR3 length: 16 residues. Patients aged 18 to 65 had newly diagnosed hyperthyroidism of under 2 months' duration. The TCR beta CDR3 regions underwent amplification using RNA transcripts as the source. An initial round of RT-PCR targeting the TCR CDR3 relied on the HTBI primer set. MiXCR, applied by TCRdb to the multiplex PCR reads, yields one record per CDR3 protein. The repertoire includes roughly 100,000 distinct CDR3 sequences, less than 55% of them detected once, and 26% sits in the top ten. In this sample, this clonotype turned up many times.

Sample: blood. The rearrangement joins TRBV5-1 to TRBJ2-7, with TRBD2 identical over 9 bases. The receptor comes from a man in his forties or fifties with Graves' hyperthyroidism. The CDR3 loop reads CASSKTSGVSSYEQYF. The CDR3 DNA is TGCGCCAGCAGCAAGACTAGCGGAGTAAGCTCCTACGAGCAGTACTTC.